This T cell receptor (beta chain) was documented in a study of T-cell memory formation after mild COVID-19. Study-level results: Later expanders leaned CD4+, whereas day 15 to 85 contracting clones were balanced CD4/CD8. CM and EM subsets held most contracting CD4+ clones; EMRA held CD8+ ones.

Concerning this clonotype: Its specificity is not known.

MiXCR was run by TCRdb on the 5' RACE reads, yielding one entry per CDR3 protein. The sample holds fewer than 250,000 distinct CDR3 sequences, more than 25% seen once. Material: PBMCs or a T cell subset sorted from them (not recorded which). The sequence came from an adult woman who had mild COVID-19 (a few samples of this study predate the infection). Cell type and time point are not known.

Here the CDR3 reads CASSLSAEVNTEAFF. The CDR3 region has the DNA TGCGCCAGCAGCCTCTCGGCGGAGGTGAACACTGAAGCTTTCTTT. V gene TRBV4-1 combines with J gene TRBJ1-1, with D uncertain. The CDR3 runs 15 residues. Trimming removed 4 bases at V and 0 bases at J, with 12 bases between. CDR1 MGHRA and CDR2 YSYEKL come from the germline V gene.